Sequencing of this TCR beta chain was carried out in a study of regulatory T cells in long-lasting Graves disease. This clonotype was seen a few times. Time point indicated: newly diagnosed GD, antithyroid drugs for less than 3 months. From RNA extracted from PBMCs, the TCR library was made. The patients were enrolled through endocrinology in Xi'an, China. The V and J ends lost 5 bases and 4 bases respectively, with 11 bases between them. Germline CDR1 is SGHRS and CDR2 is YFSETQ. The CDR3 has 13 amino acids. In building TCR beta libraries, iRepertoire HTBI primers were used together with Arm-PCR of CDR3 regions. TCRdb re-called the multiplex PCR reads through MiXCR, storing one row per CDR3 protein. The data show roughly 530,000 distinct CDR3 sequences, with more than 15% seen just once and around a quarter held by the top ten. These data also formed part of another study, on T cells in Graves' hyperthyroidism and ophthalmopathy.

This TCR derives from a woman aged 35 to 59 with Graves disease. The material sequenced was peripheral blood mononuclear cells (PBMCs), taken at new diagnosis, from a patient treated with antithyroid drugs. The V and J genes are TRBV5-1 and TRBJ2-3; tentative D call: TRBD1 (6 bases). CDR3 sequence reads: CASRGAGPDTQYF. CDR3 coding DNA: TGCGCCAGCAGGGGGGCCGGGCCAGATACGCAGTATTTT.